Below, 16 T cell receptor beta chains from the same sample are listed, as sequenced in a study of graft-versus-host responses after intestinal transplantation. The table came from immunoSEQ multiplex PCR; TCRdb's copy has only in-frame clones and leaves some out. The sample consists of around 110,000 clones, 87% of them appearing once. Their recognized antigens are unknown. Sequencing was performed on unstimulated CD4+ T cells sorted from spleen or lymph node cells, taken before transplant. The source of these receptors is a human donor who was the organ donor for an intestinal transplant.

The chain has TRBV11-2 and TRBJ2-1; TRBD1 aligns across 7 bases. The CDR3 is 15 amino acids. CDR1 and CDR2 from the germline V gene are SGHAT and FQNNGV. V shed 3 bases and J 7 bases; nucleotides not matched to a gene: 9. The CDR3 spells CASSFTAGTDNEQFF. Written as DNA, the CDR3 is TGTGCCAGCAGCTTTACAGCCGGGACAGATAATGAGCAGTTCTTC. Drawing the rest from reference TRBV11-2 and TRBJ2-1, the complete variable domain is EAGVAQSPRYKIIEKRQSVAFWCNPISGHATLYWYQQILGQGPKLLIQFQNNGVVDDSQLPKDRFSAERLKGVDSTLKIQPAKLEDSAVYLCASSFTAGTDNEQFFGPGTRLTVL.

This chain links TRBV4-1 with TRBJ1-3, with D unclear. Germline CDR1 is MGHRA and CDR2 is YSYEKL. With 4 bases removed from V and 2 bases from J, the gap between germline ends came to 9 bases. The length of the CDR3 is 14 residues. CDR3: CASSLDGTGNTIYF. Written as DNA, the CDR3 is TGCGCCAGCAGCCTGGACGGAACTGGAAACACCATATATTTT.

The J gene is TRBJ2-7, the V gene TRBV5-1; the D is unclear. Germline values: CDR1 SGHRS, CDR2 YFSETQ. The CDR3 consists of 15 residues. Trimming stripped 4 bases from V and 2 bases from J, with 16 bases between. The CDR3 sequence is CASSNPGQSPYEQYF. The CDR3 coding sequence is TGCGCCAGCAGCAACCCGGGCCAATCCCCCTACGAGCAGTACTTC.

The chain links TRBV28 to TRBJ1-3; TRBD1 is a possible D gene (5 bases). V was clipped by 7 bases and J by 4 bases, with 14 bases between them. This CDR3 has 14 residues. CDR1 is MDHEN and CDR2 is SYDVKM in the germline V gene. As DNA, the CDR3 is TGTGCCAGCACCCCTGGGGGTTCAGGAAACACCATATATTTT. Its translation: CASTPGGSGNTIYF.

The chain couples TRBV6-5 to TRBJ2-5, with a possible D match to TRBD1 (6 bases). Trimming cost V 0 bases and J 1 base, with 12 bases left between them. The V gene's germline CDR1 is MNHEY and CDR2 SVGAGI. This CDR3 region has 16 residues. The DNA for the CDR3 is TGTGCCAGCAGTTACTCTCAGGTCAGGGGCCAAGAGACCCAGTACTTC. The encoded protein is CASSYSQVRGQETQYF.

The table lists this clone with a count of one. The chain has TRBV4-1 and TRBJ1-2; D unclear. The V end was cut by 0 bases, the J end by 2 bases, with 13 bases between. Germline V CDR1 and CDR2: MGHRA, YSYEKL. The CDR3 extends over 16 amino acids. The chain's CDR3 is CASSQEAGNDNYGYTF. CDR3 sequence (DNA): TGCGCCAGCAGCCAAGAAGCCGGGAATGACAACTATGGCTACACCTTC.

The chain is built from TRBV11-3 and TRBJ1-4, with D hard to call. Germline values: CDR1 SGHNT, CDR2 YENEEA. V lost 5 bases to trimming and J lost 7 bases, with 11 bases between them. This CDR3 is built from 13 residues. The CDR3 nucleotides are TGTGCCAGCAGCGCAGGCCCGGGTGAAAAACTGTTTTTT. It codes for CASSAGPGEKLFF.

This sequence joins TRBV9 and TRBJ2-3, with TRBD2 matching 9 bases. Germline-derived CDR1 and CDR2 are SGDLS and YYNGEE. J gave up 5 bases and V 0 bases, and 1 base lay outside the gene matches. The CDR3 is 14 residues long. CDR3 residues: CASSVGSGGDTQYF. The CDR3 coding sequence is TGTGCCAGCAGCGTAGGTAGCGGGGGAGATACGCAGTATTTT.

The V call is TRBV5-4, the J call TRBJ1-2, with 9 bases fitting TRBD1. Germline V gene data show CDR1 as SGHNT and CDR2 as YYREEE (reference sequence). The V segment lost 4 bases and the J segment 8 bases; nucleotides outside the gene matches: 9. The CDR3 covers 14 residues. CDR3 nucleotide sequence: TGTGCCAGCAGCCCCGGGGACAGGGATCACGGCTACACCTTC. It yields the protein CASSPGDRDHGYTF.

Concerning this clone: Distinct nucleotide sequences in the sample also encode this CDR3. The chain is built from TRBV27 and TRBJ2-1; a possible D gene is TRBD2 (5 bases). CDR3 length equals 16 residues. The germline V gene has CDR1 MNHEY and CDR2 SMNVEV (reference sequence). V lost 2 bases, J lost 10 bases, and 21 bases lay in between. The CDR3 DNA is TGTGCCAGCAGTTTAAGGGCGGGTGCTACCCTCAGGGAGCAGTTCTTC. This sequence encodes CASSLRAGATLREQFF.

This rearrangement joins TRBV5-1 to TRBJ2-1; D possibly uses TRBD1 or TRBD2 (5 bases each). CDR3 length: 13 amino acids. Germline V gives CDR1 SGHRS, CDR2 YFSETQ. V was cut by 3 bases and J by 5 bases, with 9 bases left in between. The CDR3 DNA reads TGCGCCAGCAGCTGGGGGAAGGACAATGAGCAGTTCTTC. This codes for CASSWGKDNEQFF.

DNA for the CDR3: TGTGCCTGGAGTCGCTCCGGGACACCCATCTACGAGCAGTACTTC. Amino acids: CAWSRSGTPIYEQYF. The J gene is TRBJ2-7, the V gene TRBV30, with D maybe TRBD1 (6 bases). This CDR3 contains 15 residues. V was trimmed by 2 bases and J by 3 bases, leaving 17 bases between them. Germline loops: CDR1 GTSNPN, CDR2 SVGIG (reference sequence).

CDR3 in DNA: TGTGCCAGCAGCTTCCAGGACCAAGAGACCCAGTACTTC. Translating gives CASSFQDQETQYF. V is TRBV5-4 and J is TRBJ2-5; D not resolved. The CDR3 totals 13 residues. V lost 2 bases to trimming and J lost 0 bases, with 5 bases between them. Per germline, CDR1 SGHNT and CDR2 YYREEE (reference sequence).

The chain joins TRBV11-1 to TRBJ2-1; TRBD1 aligns across 8 bases. V lost 1 base, J lost 1 base, and 0 bases stayed unmatched. CDR1 is SGHAT, CDR2 FQDESV, per germline (reference sequence). The CDR3 covers 15 residues. In DNA form, the CDR3 reads TGTGCCAGCAGCTTAGGGACAGGGTCCTACAATGAGCAGTTCTTC. Translated: CASSLGTGSYNEQFF.

This chain links TRBV6-5 with TRBJ1-1; D remains ambiguous. The CDR3 is 14 amino acids. V was trimmed by 6 bases and J by 0 bases, leaving 11 bases between them. The germline CDR1 and CDR2 sequences are MNHEY and SVGAGI. This CDR3 is CASRRVGLNTEAFF. Here the CDR3 DNA reads TGTGCCAGCAGGAGGGTGGGGTTGAACACTGAAGCTTTCTTT.

This clone was recorded a few times. V is TRBV4-1 and J is TRBJ2-1; D gene unclear. Trimming took 1 base from V and 5 from J, leaving 9 bases between them. Germline lookup yields CDR1 MGHRA and CDR2 YSYEKL. The CDR3 has 14 residues. CDR3 region: CASSQGTPNNEQFF. The CDR3 nucleotides read TGCGCCAGCAGCCAAGGGACGCCAAACAATGAGCAGTTCTTC.